The source of this T cell receptor (beta chain) is a study of blood T cells in healthy people across ages. This CDR3 contains 13 residues. Germline values: CDR1 SNHLY, CDR2 FYNNEI. The V and J ends lost 8 bases and 3 bases, in that order; junction bases with no gene match: 6. The use of a sample-barcoded 5' primer and a J-beta primer mix characterized a second PCR of 7 to 11 cycles. TCRdb analysed the 5' RACE reads with MiXCR anew, one entry per CDR3 protein. The sample shows about 780,000 distinct CDR3 sequences, about 26% of them seen only once. The sample also formed part of further work on T cells of mothers and their children. That work states: Mothers and children who were related shared slightly more overlap than unrelated pairs, but not significantly more.

The chain joins TRBV2 to TRBJ2-5, with 7 nucleotides matching TRBD2. This TCR was sampled from a boy aged 5-17 years in good health. Source material: blood. The CDR3 spells CASEASGEETQYF. CDR3 bases: TGTGCCAGCGAGGCTAGCGGAGAAGAGACCCAGTACTTC.